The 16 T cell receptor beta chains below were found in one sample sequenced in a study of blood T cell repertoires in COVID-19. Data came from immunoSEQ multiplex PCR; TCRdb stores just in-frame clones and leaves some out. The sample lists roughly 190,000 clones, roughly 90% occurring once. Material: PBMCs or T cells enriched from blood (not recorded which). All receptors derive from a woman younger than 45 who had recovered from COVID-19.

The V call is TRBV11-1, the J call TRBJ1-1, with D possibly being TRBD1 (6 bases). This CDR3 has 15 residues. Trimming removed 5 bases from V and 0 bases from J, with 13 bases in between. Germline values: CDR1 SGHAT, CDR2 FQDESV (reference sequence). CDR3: CASSKGHFMNTEAFF. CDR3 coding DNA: TGTGCCAGCAGCAAGGGACACTTCATGAACACTGAAGCTTTCTTT.

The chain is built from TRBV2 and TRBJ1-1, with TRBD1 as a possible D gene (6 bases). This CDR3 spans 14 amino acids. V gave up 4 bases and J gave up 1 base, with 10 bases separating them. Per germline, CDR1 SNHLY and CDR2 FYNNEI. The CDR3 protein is CASSALQGNTEAFF. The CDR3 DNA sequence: TGTGCCAGCAGTGCCTTACAGGGGAACACTGAAGCTTTCTTT.

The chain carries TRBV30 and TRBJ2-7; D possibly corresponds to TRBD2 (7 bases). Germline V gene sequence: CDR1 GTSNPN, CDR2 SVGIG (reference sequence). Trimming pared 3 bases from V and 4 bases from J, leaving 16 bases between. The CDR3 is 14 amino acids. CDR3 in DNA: TGTGCCTGGAGGCTGGTGGGGGGGCCGTACGAGCAGTACTTC. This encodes CAWRLVGGPYEQYF.

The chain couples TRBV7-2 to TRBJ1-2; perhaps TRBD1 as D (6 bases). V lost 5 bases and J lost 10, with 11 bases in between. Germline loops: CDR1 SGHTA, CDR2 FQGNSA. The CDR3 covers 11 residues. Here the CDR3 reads CASSNRVDYTF. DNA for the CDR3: TGTGCCAGCAGCAACAGGGTAGACTACACCTTC.

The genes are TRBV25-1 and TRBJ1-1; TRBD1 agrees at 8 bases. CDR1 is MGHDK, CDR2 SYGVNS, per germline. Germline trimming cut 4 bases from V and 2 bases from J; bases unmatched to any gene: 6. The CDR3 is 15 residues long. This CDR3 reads CASSADRGLNTEAFF. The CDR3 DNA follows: TGTGCCAGCAGTGCCGACAGGGGCTTAAACACTGAAGCTTTCTTT.

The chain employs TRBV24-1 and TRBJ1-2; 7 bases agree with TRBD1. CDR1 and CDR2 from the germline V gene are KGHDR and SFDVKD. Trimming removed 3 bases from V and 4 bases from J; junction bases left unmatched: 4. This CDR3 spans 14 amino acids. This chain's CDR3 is CATSDEDRAYGYTF. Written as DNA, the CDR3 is TGTGCCACCAGTGATGAAGACAGGGCCTATGGCTACACCTTC.

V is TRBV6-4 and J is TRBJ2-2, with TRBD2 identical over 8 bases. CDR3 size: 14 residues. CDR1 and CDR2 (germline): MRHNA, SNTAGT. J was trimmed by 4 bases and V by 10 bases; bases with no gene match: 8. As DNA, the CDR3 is TGTGCCACGAAAGCGGGGGCCAGCACCGGGGAGCTGTTTTTT. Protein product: CATKAGASTGELFF.

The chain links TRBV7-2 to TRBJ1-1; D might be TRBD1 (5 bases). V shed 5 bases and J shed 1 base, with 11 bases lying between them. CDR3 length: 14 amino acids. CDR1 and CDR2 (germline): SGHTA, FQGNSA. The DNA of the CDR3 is TGTGCCAGCAGCGCCCAGACAGCGAACACTGAAGCTTTCTTT. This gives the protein CASSAQTANTEAFF.

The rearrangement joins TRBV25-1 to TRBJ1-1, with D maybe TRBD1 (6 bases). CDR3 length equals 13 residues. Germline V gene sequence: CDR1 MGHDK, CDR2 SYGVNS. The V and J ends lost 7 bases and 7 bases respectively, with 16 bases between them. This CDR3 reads CASTEGGAIEAFF. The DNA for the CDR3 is TGTGCCAGCACCGAGGGGGGGGCGATTGAAGCTTTCTTT. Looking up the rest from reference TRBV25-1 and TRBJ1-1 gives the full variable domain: EADIYQTPRYLVIGTGKKITLECSQTMGHDKMYWYQQDPGMELHLIHYSYGVNSTEKGDLSSESTVSRIRTEHFPLTLESARPSHTSQYLCASTEGGAIEAFFGQGTRLTVV.

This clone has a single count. DNA for the CDR3: TGTGCCAGCTCACGAGGAGGGGGCAAGGGGAGAACAGATACGCAGTATTTT. This gives the protein CASSRGGGKGRTDTQYF. V gene TRBV18 combines with J gene TRBJ2-3, with a possible D match to TRBD1 (7 bases). The CDR3 totals 17 residues. Between the trimmed V and J ends, which lost 4 bases and 3 bases, there was a span of 20 bases. Germline CDR1 is KGHSH and CDR2 is LQKENI.

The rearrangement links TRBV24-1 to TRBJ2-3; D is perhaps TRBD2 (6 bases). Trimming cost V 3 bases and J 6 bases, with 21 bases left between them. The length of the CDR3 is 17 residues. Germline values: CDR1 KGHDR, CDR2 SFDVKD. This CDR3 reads CATSDPKRAPGPDTQYF. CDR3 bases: TGTGCCACCAGTGATCCCAAGCGGGCCCCGGGGCCCGATACGCAGTATTTT.

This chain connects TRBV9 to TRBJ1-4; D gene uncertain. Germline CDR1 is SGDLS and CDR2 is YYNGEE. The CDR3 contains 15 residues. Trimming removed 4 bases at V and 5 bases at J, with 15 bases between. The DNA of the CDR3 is TGTGCCAGCAGCTCCACCTTAGCTCTCAATGAAAAACTGTTTTTT. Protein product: CASSSTLALNEKLFF.

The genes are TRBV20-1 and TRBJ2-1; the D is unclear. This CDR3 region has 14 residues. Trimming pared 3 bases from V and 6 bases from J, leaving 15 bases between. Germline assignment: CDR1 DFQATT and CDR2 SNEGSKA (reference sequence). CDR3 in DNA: TGCAGTGCTAGTAGCCCCCTCCCCCTCAATGAGCAGTTCTTC. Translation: CSASSPLPLNEQFF.

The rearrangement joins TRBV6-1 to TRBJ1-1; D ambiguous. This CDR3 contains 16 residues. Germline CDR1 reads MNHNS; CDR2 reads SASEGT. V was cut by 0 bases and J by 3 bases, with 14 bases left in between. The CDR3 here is CASSEAPYRADTEAFF. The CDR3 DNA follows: TGTGCCAGCAGTGAAGCGCCGTACCGCGCCGACACTGAAGCTTTCTTT.

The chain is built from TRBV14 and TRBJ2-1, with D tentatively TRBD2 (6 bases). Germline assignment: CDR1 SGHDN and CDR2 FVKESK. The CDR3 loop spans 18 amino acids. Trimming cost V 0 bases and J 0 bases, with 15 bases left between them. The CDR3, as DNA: TGTGCCAGCAGCCAAGAGGGGGGTTGGGCCAGCTCCTACAATGAGCAGTTCTTC. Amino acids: CASSQEGGWASSYNEQFF.

CDR3 amino acids: CASSLAGEDEQYF. CDR3 DNA sequence: TGTGCCAGCAGTTTAGCAGGGGAGGACGAGCAGTACTTC. The genes are TRBV12-3 or TRBV12-4 and TRBJ2-7; D is perhaps TRBD2 (6 bases). V shed 0 bases and J shed 5 bases, with 8 bases lying between them. The CDR3 contains 13 residues.